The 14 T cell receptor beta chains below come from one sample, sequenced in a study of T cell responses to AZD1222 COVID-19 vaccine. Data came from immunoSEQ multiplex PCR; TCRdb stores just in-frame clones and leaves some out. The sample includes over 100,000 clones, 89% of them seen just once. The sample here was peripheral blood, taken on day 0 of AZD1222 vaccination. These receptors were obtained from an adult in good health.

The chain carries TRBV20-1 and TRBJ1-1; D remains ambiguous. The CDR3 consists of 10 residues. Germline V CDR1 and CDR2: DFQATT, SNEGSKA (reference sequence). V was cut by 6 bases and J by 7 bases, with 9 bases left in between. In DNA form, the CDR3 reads TGCAGTGCCACTATGATTGAAGCTTTCTTT. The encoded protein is CSATMIEAFF.

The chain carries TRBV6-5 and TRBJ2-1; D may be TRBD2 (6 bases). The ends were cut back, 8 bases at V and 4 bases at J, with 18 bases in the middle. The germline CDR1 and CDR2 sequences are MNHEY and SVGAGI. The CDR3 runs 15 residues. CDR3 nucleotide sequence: TGTGCCAGCGAATCTCCGGGGGTGAATTACAATGAGCAGTTCTTC. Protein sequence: CASESPGVNYNEQFF.

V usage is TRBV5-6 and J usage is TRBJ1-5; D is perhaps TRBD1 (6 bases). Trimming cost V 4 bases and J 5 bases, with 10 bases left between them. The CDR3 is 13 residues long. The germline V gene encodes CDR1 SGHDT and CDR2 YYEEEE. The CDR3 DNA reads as TGTGCCAGCAGCCCCGGACAGCATCAGCCCCAGCATTTT. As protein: CASSPGQHQPQHF.

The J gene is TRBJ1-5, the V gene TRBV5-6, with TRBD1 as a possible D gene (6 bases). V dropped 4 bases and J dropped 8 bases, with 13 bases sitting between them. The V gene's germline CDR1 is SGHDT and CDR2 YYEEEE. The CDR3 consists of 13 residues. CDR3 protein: CASSNGQIKPQHF. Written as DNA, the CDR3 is TGTGCCAGCAGCAACGGACAGATTAAGCCCCAGCATTTT.

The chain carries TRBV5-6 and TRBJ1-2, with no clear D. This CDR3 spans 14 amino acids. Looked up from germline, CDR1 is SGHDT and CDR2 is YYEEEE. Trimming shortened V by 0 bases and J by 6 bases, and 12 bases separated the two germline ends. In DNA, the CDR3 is TGTGCCAGCAGCTTGGGCTCAGGCTGGGATGGCTACACCTTC. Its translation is CASSLGSGWDGYTF.

CDR3 nucleotide sequence: TGTGCCAGCAGTCCTGGGGGGATGGGCAATCAGCCCCAGCATTTT. Its translation: CASSPGGMGNQPQHF. This rearrangement joins TRBV7-6 to TRBJ1-5; a weak D match, TRBD1 (5 bases). This CDR3 is 15 amino acids long. In germline, CDR1 is SGHVS, CDR2 FNYEAQ. Trimming left V 6 bases short and J 2 bases short, with 14 bases between. The complete variable domain, with remaining parts taken from reference TRBV7-6 and TRBJ1-5, reads GAGVSQSPRYKVTKRGQDVALRCDPISGHVSLYWYRQALGQGPEFLTYFNYEAQQDKSGLPNDRFSAERPEGSISTLTIQRTEQRDSAMYRCASSPGGMGNQPQHFGDGTRLSIL.

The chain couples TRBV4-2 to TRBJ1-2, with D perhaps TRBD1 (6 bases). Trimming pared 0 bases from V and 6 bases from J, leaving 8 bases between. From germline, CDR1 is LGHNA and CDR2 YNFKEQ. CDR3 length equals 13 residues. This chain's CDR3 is CASSQEGHHGYTF. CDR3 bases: TGTGCCAGCAGCCAAGAGGGACATCATGGCTACACCTTC.

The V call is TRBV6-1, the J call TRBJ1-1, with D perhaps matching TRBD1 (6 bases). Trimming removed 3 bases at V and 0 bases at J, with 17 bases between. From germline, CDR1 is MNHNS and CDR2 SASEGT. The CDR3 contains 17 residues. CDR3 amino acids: CASSDRTGTRLNTEAFF. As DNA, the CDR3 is TGTGCCAGCAGTGACCGAACCGGGACACGCTTGAACACTGAAGCTTTCTTT.

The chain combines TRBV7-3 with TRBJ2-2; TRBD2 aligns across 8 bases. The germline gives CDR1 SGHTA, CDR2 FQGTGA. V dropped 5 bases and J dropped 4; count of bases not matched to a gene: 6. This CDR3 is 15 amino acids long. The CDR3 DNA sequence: TGTGCCAGCAGCCCGGCGGGGGGTGGCACCGGGGAGCTGTTTTTT. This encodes CASSPAGGGTGELFF.

CDR3 sequence (DNA): TGTGCCAGCGCCGGACTAGCGGGGGACAATGAGCAGTTCTTC. Protein product: CASAGLAGDNEQFF. The chain is built from TRBV18 and TRBJ2-1; 13 nucleotides match TRBD2. V trimming: 8 bases; J trimming: 5 bases; junction bases outside the gene matches: 3. The CDR3 loop spans 14 amino acids. From germline, CDR1 is KGHSH and CDR2 LQKENI.

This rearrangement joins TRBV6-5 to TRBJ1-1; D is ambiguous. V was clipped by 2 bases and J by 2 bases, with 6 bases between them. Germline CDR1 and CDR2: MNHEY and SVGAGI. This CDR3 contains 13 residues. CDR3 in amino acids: CASSYRPNTEAFF. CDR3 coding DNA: TGTGCCAGCAGTTACCGGCCAAACACTGAAGCTTTCTTT.

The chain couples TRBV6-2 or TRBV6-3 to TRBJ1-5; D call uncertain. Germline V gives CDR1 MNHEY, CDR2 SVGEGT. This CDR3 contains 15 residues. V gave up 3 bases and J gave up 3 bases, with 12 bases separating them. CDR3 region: CASSYIIRDNQPQHF. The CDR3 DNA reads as TGTGCCAGCAGTTATATTATAAGGGACAATCAGCCCCAGCATTTT.

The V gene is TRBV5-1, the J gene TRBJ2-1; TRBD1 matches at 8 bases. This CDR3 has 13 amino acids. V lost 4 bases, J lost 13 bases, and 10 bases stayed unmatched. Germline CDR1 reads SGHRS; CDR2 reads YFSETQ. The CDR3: CASSQTGAEEQFF. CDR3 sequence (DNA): TGCGCCAGCAGCCAGACAGGGGCCGAGGAACAGTTCTTC.

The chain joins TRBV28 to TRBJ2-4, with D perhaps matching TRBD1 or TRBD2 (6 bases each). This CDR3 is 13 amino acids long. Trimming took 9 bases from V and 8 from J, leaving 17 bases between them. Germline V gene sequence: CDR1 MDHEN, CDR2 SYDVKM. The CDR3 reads CASSGQRDYIQYF. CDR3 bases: TGTGCCAGTAGCGGACAGAGGGATTACATTCAGTACTTC. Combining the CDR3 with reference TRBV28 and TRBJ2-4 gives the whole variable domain DVKVTQSSRYLVKRTGEKVFLECVQDMDHENMFWYRQDPGLGLRLIYFSYDVKMKEKGDIPEGYSVSREKKERFSLILESASTNQTSMYLCASSGQRDYIQYFGAGTRLSVL.